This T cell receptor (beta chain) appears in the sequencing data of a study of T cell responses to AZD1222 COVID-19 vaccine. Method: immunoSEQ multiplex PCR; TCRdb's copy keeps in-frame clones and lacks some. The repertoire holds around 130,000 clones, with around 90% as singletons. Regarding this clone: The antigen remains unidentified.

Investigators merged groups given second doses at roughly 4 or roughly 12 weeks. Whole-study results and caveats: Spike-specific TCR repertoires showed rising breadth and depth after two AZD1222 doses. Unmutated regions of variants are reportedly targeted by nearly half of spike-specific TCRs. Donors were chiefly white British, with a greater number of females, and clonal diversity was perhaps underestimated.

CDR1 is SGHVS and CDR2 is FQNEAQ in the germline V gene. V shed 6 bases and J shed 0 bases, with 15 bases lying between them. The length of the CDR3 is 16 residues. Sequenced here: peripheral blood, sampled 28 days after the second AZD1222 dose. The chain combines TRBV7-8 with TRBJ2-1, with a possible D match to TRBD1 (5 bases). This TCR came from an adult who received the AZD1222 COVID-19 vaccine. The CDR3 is CASSPQALSSYNEQFF. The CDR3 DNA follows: TGTGCCAGCAGTCCACAGGCGTTAAGCTCCTACAATGAGCAGTTCTTC.